The T cell receptor beta chain under discussion was sequenced for a study of breast tumors, draining lymph nodes, adjacent tissues. Study observations and caveats: Tumor repertoires ranked between lymph nodes and nontumor tissue in diversity, with V and J gene preferences. Data only fit, rather than demonstrated, lymph node origin of most tumor T cells. Luminal-like breast cancer showed significantly higher tumor–nontumor repertoire similarity than basal-like.

This clonotype was recorded at least ten times. Antigen unknown. TCRdb processed the multiplex PCR reads anew with MiXCR; each CDR3 protein has one entry. The data contain about 130,000 distinct CDR3 sequences, about 20% of them singletons. Axillary draining lymph nodes of breast cancer patients supplied the node samples. The CDR3 has 17 residues. V was cut by 7 bases and J by 5 bases, with 24 bases left in between. Sequencing input: axillary lymph node tissue. The rearrangement uses TRBV12-3 or TRBV12-4 and TRBJ2-1; D may be TRBD2 (7 bases). The TCR was taken from a female donor with breast cancer. Some clones in this sample may be carry-over from other donors' samples. The CDR3 DNA is TGTGCCAGCATCAAAGCGCGTGGGGGGGGGCTCCACAATGAGCAGTTCTTC. Amino acids: CASIKARGGGLHNEQFF.